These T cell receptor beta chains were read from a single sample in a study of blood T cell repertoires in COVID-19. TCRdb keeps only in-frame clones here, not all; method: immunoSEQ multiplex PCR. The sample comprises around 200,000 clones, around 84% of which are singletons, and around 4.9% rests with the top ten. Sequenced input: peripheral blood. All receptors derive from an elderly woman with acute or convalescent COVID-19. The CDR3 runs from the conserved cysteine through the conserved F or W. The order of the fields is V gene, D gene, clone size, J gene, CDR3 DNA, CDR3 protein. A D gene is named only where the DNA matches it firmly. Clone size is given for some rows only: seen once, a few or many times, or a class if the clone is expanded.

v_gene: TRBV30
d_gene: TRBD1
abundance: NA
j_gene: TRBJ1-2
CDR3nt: TGTGCCTTTGACAGGGGGTCTGCGGGTGGCTACACCTTC
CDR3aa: CAFDRGSAGGYTF

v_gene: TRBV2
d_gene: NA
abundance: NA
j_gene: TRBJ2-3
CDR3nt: TGTGCCAGCAGGGTAGGACAGACTAGCACAGATACGCAGTATTTT
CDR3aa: CASRVGQTSTDTQYF

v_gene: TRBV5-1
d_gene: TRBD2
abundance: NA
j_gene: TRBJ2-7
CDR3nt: TGCGCCAGCAGCTTGAGCCGGGGGGGCGGCGAGCAGTACTTC
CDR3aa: CASSLSRGGGEQYF

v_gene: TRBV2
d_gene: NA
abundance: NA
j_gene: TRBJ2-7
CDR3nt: TGTGCCAGCAGTGAAAGGGGGTTAGCCTACGAGCAGTACTTC
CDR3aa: CASSERGLAYEQYF

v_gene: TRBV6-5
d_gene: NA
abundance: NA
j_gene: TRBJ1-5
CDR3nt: TGTGCCAGTATGGGACAAAGCAATCAGCCCCAGCATTTT
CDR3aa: CASMGQSNQPQHF

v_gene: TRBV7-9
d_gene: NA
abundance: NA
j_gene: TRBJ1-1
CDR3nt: TGTGCCAGCACCGACACGGACTCAAGCGCTGAAGCTTTCTTT
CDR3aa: CASTDTDSSAEAFF

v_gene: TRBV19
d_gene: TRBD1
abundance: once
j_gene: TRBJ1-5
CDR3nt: TGTGCCAGTAGTTCCCCGAGGACAGGGGGCTATCAGCCCCAGCATTTT
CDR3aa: CASSSPRTGGYQPQHF

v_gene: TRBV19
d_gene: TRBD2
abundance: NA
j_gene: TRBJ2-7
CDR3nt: TGTGCCAGTAGTAACCCGGGACTAGCCAAAGTCGAGCAGTACTTC
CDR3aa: CASSNPGLAKVEQYF

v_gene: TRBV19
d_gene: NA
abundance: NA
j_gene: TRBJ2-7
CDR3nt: TGTGCCAGTAGTAGAGGTCGGTACGAGCAGTACTTC
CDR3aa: CASSRGRYEQYF

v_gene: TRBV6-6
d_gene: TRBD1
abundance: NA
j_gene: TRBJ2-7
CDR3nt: TGTGCCAGCAGTTACCCCGGACAGGGAGATGTCGAGCAGTACTTC
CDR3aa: CASSYPGQGDVEQYF

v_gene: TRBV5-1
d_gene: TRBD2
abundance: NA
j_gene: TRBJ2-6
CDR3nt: TGCGCCAGCAGCACCGGACTAGCGGGAGTAACTGGGGCCAACGTCCTGACTTTC
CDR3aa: CASSTGLAGVTGANVLTF

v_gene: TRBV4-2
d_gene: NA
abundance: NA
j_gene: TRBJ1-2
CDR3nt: TGTGCCAGCAGCCAAGGGGGGCGTGACTATGGCTACACCTTC
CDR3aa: CASSQGGRDYGYTF

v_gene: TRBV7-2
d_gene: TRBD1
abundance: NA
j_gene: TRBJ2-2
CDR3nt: TGTGCCAGCAGCGTGAGATCCGGGACAGGGCTGTTTTTT
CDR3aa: CASSVRSGTGLFF

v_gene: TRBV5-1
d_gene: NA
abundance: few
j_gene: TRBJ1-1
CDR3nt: TGCGCCAGCAGCTACGAACAGGGTTATGAAGCTTTCTTT
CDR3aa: CASSYEQGYEAFF

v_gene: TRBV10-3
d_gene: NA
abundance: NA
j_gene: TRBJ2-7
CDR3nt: TGTGCCATCAGTGATCCACAGGGCTACGAGCAGTACTTC
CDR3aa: CAISDPQGYEQYF

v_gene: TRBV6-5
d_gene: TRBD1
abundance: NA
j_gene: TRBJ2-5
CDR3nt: TGTGCCAGCAGGGACGGACAGGGCGGAGAGACCCAGTACTTC
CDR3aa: CASRDGQGGETQYF